The following is a TCR beta chain sequence with its context. Its cognate antigen is unknown. The source of the sample is a study of shared clonotypes between healthy human individuals. Whole-study findings and limits: The four-donor shared clonotypes exceeded non-shared clonotypes in generation probability, with non-shared ones scoring lower. Owing to a small donor count, the genetic and exposure-history diversity represented was limited.

Original analysis: Junction-only sequences produced by ImmunoSEQ had no quality scores, so filtering differed. This table comes from immunoSEQ multiplex PCR, and its TCRdb copy is limited to in-frame clones, with some not included. The V and J calls and clone size come from that table; D and trimming were worked out from the DNA. The table records about 2.4 million clones, 93% of them present only once. The CDR3 spans 15 residues. CDR1 MDHEN and CDR2 SYDVKM come from the germline V gene. Trimming cost V 3 bases and J 2 bases, with 12 bases left between them. Input material: naive CD4+ T cells from PBMCs. As to subset: CD45RA+ positively selected. This clonotype was sampled from a young man in good health. Some clones in this sample may be carry-over from other donors' samples. The J gene is TRBJ2-3, the V gene TRBV28, with D perhaps TRBD1 or TRBD2 (5 bases each). The CDR3: CASSFQGGPTDTQYF. The CDR3 DNA reads TGTGCCAGCAGTTTCCAGGGCGGGCCCACAGATACGCAGTATTTT.